This TCR beta chain was captured in a study of cytomegalovirus exposure and HLA in healthy donors. Points from the study as a whole: Listed as cytomegalovirus-associated were 164 TCR beta chains.

Primers included in the PCR were 60 Vbeta and 13 Jbeta primers. As handled by the study authors: Per a later analysis, the number of unique TCR beta chains was around 79 million, of which roughly 9.9 million were shared. This table comes from immunoSEQ multiplex PCR, and its TCRdb copy is limited to in-frame clones, with some not included. V and J calls and clone size are as listed in that table; D and trimming were resolved from the DNA. The sample carries some 150,000 clones, 73% recorded once. With respect to this clone: Its antigen is unknown.

The CDR3 has 15 amino acids. Germline V gives CDR1 MNHEY, CDR2 SMNVEV (reference sequence). The V and J ends lost 3 bases and 4 bases, in that order; junction bases with no gene match: 3. Specimen: PBMCs. The chain has TRBV27 and TRBJ2-2; 9 nucleotides match TRBD1. This sequence was found in a human donor in good health. CDR3 coding DNA: TGTGCCAGCAGTTTCTACAGGGGGCTCACCGGGGAGCTGTTTTTT. Protein sequence: CASSFYRGLTGELFF.